Listed here are 2 T cell receptor beta chains from one sample, sequenced in a study of T cells expressing NK-cell markers (dated by TCRdb to about 2020). Libraries came from 5' RACE. Data came from an Illumina HiSeq 2000. Reprocessed by TCRdb, the reads give a single entry per CDR3 protein sequence, without DNA. The table held for this sample gives 350,000 to 500,000 distinct CDR3 sequences. The ten top clones hold 7.3% of the sample. The specimen was blood T cells: a sorted CD56 or NKG2C T cell subset, CD4+ or CD8+ T cells, or bulk PBMC T cells (not recorded which). These receptors were taken from a woman aged 18-70 years in good health.

This sequence joins TRBV6-1 and TRBJ2-2; as DNA is missing, the TRBD2 call by TCRdb cannot be tested. Germline V gene lookup returns CDR1 MNHNS and CDR2 SASEGT. CDR3 length: 17 amino acids. The CDR3 sequence: CASGSRLAGVLTGELFF.

The chain links TRBV18 to TRBJ2-7; the D call from TCRdb, TRBD1, cannot be confirmed without DNA. Germline CDR1 KGHSH, CDR2 LQKENI. This CDR3 comprises 15 residues. The CDR3 spells CASSQFGQGAGEQYF.